This paragraph reports one T cell receptor (beta chain). This table comes from immunoSEQ multiplex PCR, and its TCRdb copy is limited to in-frame clones, with some not included. This sample has about 92,000 clones, with approximately 90% found just once. The source of the sample is a study of glioma-infiltrating T cells after dendritic cell vaccination. Germline V lookup: CDR1 SGDLS, CDR2 YYNGEE. The junction had 8 bases not matched to a gene; V was cut back by 3 bases and J by 3 bases. The CDR3 contains 15 residues. Sequenced material: blood, taken before dendritic cell vaccination. This sequence originates from a human donor with glioblastoma. V and J are TRBV9 and TRBJ2-7, with 8 bases fitting TRBD1. CDR3 protein: CASSGGTGLLYEQYF. The CDR3 DNA reads as TGTGCCAGCAGCGGAGGGACAGGCCTCCTCTACGAGCAGTACTTC.